Many counts were recorded for the clone carrying this T cell receptor (beta chain). This specimen comes from a study of prognosis after radiotherapy for stage I lung cancer. With two-round multiplex PCR, TCR beta CDR3 sequences were amplified from genomic DNA. It was primers specific to each TRBV and TRBJ gene that first-round PCR used. TCRdb re-analysed the multiplex PCR reads in MiXCR, keeping a single row per CDR3 protein. The sample includes fewer than 15,000 distinct CDR3 sequences, about 51% of them seen just once. Per germline, CDR1 SGHNT and CDR2 YYREEE (reference sequence). V lost 6 bases and J lost 3, with 12 bases in between. CDR3 length: 13 residues.

This chain links TRBV5-4 with TRBJ1-1; D is unclear. The material was PBMCs, obtained before or after stereotactic body radiation therapy (not recorded which). This receptor was taken from a donor aged 50 or older with non-small cell lung cancer. Written as DNA, the CDR3 is TGTGCCAGCACCACGGGGAGAGACACTGAAGCTTTCTTT. Amino acid sequence: CASTTGRDTEAFF.